The 27 T cell receptor beta chains in this list originate from one sample, sequenced in a study of cytomegalovirus exposure and HLA in healthy donors. 60 Vbeta and 13 Jbeta primers were used in PCR. TCRdb keeps only in-frame clones here, not all; method: immunoSEQ multiplex PCR. Of about 160,000 clones listed, 77% were seen once; the top ten hold 3.7%. The material sequenced was PBMCs. The receptor source for this set is a man younger than 40 in good health and CMV-seropositive.

In DNA form, the CDR3 reads TGTGCCAGTAGAACAGGGGGTGGGAACACTGAAGCTTTCTTT. Protein: CASRTGGGNTEAFF. V and J are TRBV19 and TRBJ1-1, with 8 bases fitting TRBD1. The CDR3 has 14 residues. Trimming removed 6 bases from V and 1 base from J; junction bases left unmatched: 4. Germline V gives CDR1 LNHDA, CDR2 SQIVND (reference sequence). The full variable domain, completed using reference TRBV19 and TRBJ1-1, is DGGITQSPKYLFRKEGQNVTLSCEQNLNHDAMYWYRQDPGQGLRLIYYSQIVNDFQKGDIAEGYSVSREKKESFPLTVTSAQKNPTAFYLCASRTGGGNTEAFFGQGTRLTVV.

The CDR3 is CASSDSGGAGANVLTF. The CDR3 bases are TGTGCCAGCAGTGACTCCGGGGGGGCTGGGGCCAACGTCCTGACTTTC. J is TRBJ2-6 and V is TRBV6-4; 8 nucleotides agree with TRBD2. CDR3 length: 16 amino acids. Germline values: CDR1 MRHNA, CDR2 SNTAGT. Trimming at V came to 0 bases and at J to 2 bases, leaving 0 bases not matched to a gene.

This clone was detected once. The rearrangement links TRBV7-2 to TRBJ2-7, with TRBD2 identical over 13 bases. Trimming cost V 8 bases and J 3 bases; bases outside gene matches: 1. This CDR3 has 13 amino acids. CDR1 and CDR2 from the germline V gene are SGHTA and FQGNSA. CDR3 sequence: CASRTSGGYEQYF. CDR3 sequence (DNA): TGTGCCAGCCGGACTAGCGGGGGCTACGAGCAGTACTTC. Full variable domain (outside the CDR3, taken from reference TRBV7-2 and TRBJ2-7): GAGVSQSPSNKVTEKGKDVELRCDPISGHTALYWYRQSLGQGLEFLIYFQGNSAPDKSGLPSDRFSAERTGGSVSTLTIQRTQQEDSAVYLCASRTSGGYEQYFGPGTRLTVT.

The chain has TRBV5-1 and TRBJ2-3; the match to TRBD2 covers 13 bases. CDR3 size: 16 residues. After removal of 4 bases from V and 2 bases from J, the junction contained 4 bases not matched to a gene. In germline, CDR1 is SGHRS, CDR2 YFSETQ. CDR3 nucleotides: TGCGCCAGCAGCGAGACTAGCGGGGGGAACACAGATACGCAGTATTTT. Its protein is CASSETSGGNTDTQYF.

This clone was observed once. This sequence joins TRBV7-9 and TRBJ2-2; the match to TRBD2 covers 9 bases. The CDR3 length is 16 residues. Germline CDR1 and CDR2: SEHNR and FQNEAQ (reference sequence). The J segment lost 1 base and the V segment lost 5 bases, leaving 5 bases of the junction unmatched. The CDR3 region is CASSPSSGENTGELFF. The CDR3 coding sequence is TGTGCCAGCAGCCCTTCTAGCGGGGAGAACACCGGGGAGCTGTTTTTT.

The chain is built from TRBV5-5 and TRBJ2-2, with D possibly matching TRBD1 (5 bases). The V gene's germline CDR1 is SGHKS and CDR2 YYEKEE (reference sequence). The CDR3 is 15 amino acids. V gave up 3 bases and J gave up 5 bases, with 14 bases separating them. The CDR3 nucleotides read TGTGCCAGCAGCTCTGTCACCCAGGGAACCGGGGAGCTGTTTTTT. It translates to CASSSVTQGTGELFF. The full variable domain, in which reference TRBV5-5 and TRBJ2-2 provide the parts outside the CDR3, is DAGVTQSPTHLIKTRGQQVTLRCSPISGHKSVSWYQQVLGQGPQFIFQYYEKEERGRGNFPDRFSARQFPNYSSELNVNALLLGDSALYLCASSSVTQGTGELFFGEGSRLTVL.

There are a few counts of this clone. This rearrangement joins TRBV4-1 to TRBJ2-2; the match to TRBD2 covers 7 bases. The length of the CDR3 is 19 residues. The germline gives CDR1 MGHRA, CDR2 YSYEKL. V shed 1 base, J shed 0 bases, and the junction held 11 bases outside the gene matches. CDR3 sequence (DNA): TGCGCCAGCAGCCAAGTCTTGGGACTACCCACCGCGAACACCGGGGAGCTGTTTTTT. It yields the protein CASSQVLGLPTANTGELFF.

This sequence joins TRBV5-4 and TRBJ2-5; 9 bases align to TRBD1. The germline gives CDR1 SGHNT, CDR2 YYREEE (reference sequence). V gave up 0 bases and J gave up 3 bases; unmatched junction bases: 0. The CDR3 is 14 amino acids. The CDR3 loop reads CASSLGTGEETQYF. DNA for the CDR3: TGTGCCAGCAGCTTGGGGACAGGGGAAGAGACCCAGTACTTC.

The chain is built from TRBV15 and TRBJ2-2; tentatively, D is TRBD2 (5 bases). The CDR3 runs to 14 residues. Between the trimmed V and J ends, which lost 6 bases and 4 bases, there was a span of 12 bases. Germline V lookup: CDR1 LNHNV, CDR2 YYDKDF (reference sequence). The CDR3 bases are TGTGCCACCAGGTCTGGCCGGGGCACCGGGGAGCTGTTTTTT. It specifies CATRSGRGTGELFF.

The chain couples TRBV19 to TRBJ1-1; TRBD1 might be the D (5 bases). V gave up 7 bases and J gave up 0 bases, with 15 bases separating them. The CDR3 runs to 15 residues. Germline V gene sequence: CDR1 LNHDA, CDR2 SQIVND (reference sequence). CDR3 amino acids: CASTMWGGLNTEAFF. CDR3 in DNA: TGTGCCAGTACTATGTGGGGCGGACTGAACACTGAAGCTTTCTTT.

This chain connects TRBV2 to TRBJ1-5; 10 nucleotides line up with TRBD1. With V trimmed by 4 bases and J by 4 bases, 1 base remained unmatched. The germline gives CDR1 SNHLY, CDR2 FYNNEI. The CDR3 is 14 residues long. DNA of the CDR3: TGTGCCAGCAGTGGGACAGGGGGTAATCAGCCCCAGCATTTT. It codes for CASSGTGGNQPQHF.

This clone was seen a single time. The chain combines TRBV7-9 with TRBJ2-7; 8 bases agree with TRBD1. Trimming removed 4 bases from V and 2 bases from J; junction bases left unmatched: 7. This CDR3 region has 15 residues. The germline V gene has CDR1 SEHNR and CDR2 FQNEAQ (reference sequence). CDR3 nucleotide sequence: TGTGCCAGCAGCTCCGAGGACAGGGCCACCTACGAGCAGTACTTC. It codes for CASSSEDRATYEQYF.

J is TRBJ2-7 and V is TRBV11-2; perhaps TRBD2 as D (5 bases). Trimming removed 7 bases at V and 5 bases at J, with 12 bases between. Germline V CDR1 and CDR2: SGHAT, FQNNGV. The CDR3 is 12 amino acids. The chain's CDR3 is CASTPGFNEQYF. CDR3 nucleotide sequence: TGTGCCAGCACCCCGGGGTTTAACGAGCAGTACTTC.

This clone came up a few times. V is TRBV7-2 and J is TRBJ1-5; D gene ambiguous. In germline, CDR1 is SGHTA, CDR2 FQGNSA. The CDR3 spans 15 residues. Trimming stripped 3 bases from V and 2 bases from J, with 11 bases between. The CDR3 nucleotides read TGTGCCAGCAGCTTTCAGGCTTACGGCAATCAGCCCCAGCATTTT. This codes for CASSFQAYGNQPQHF.

This rearrangement joins TRBV9 to TRBJ1-2; D is unresolved. Trimming pared 3 bases from V and 1 base from J, leaving 10 bases between. Germline lookup yields CDR1 SGDLS and CDR2 YYNGEE. This CDR3 has 14 amino acids. The CDR3 DNA sequence: TGTGCCAGCAGCGCAGAGGGCCTTAACTATGGCTACACCTTC. Translating gives CASSAEGLNYGYTF. The variable domain in full, with the rest retrieved from reference TRBV9 and TRBJ1-2, is DSGVTQTPKHLITATGQRVTLRCSPRSGDLSVYWYQQSLDQGLQFLIQYYNGEERAKGNILERFSAQQFPDLHSELNLSSLELGDSALYFCASSAEGLNYGYTFGSGTRLTVV.

Here the CDR3 DNA reads TGTGCCAGCAGTTACACAAGGACAGGGCGCAATGAGCAGTTCTTC. It is translated as CASSYTRTGRNEQFF. The chain combines TRBV2 with TRBJ2-1; 8 nucleotides match TRBD1. Germline V gene sequence: CDR1 SNHLY, CDR2 FYNNEI. V was pared by 5 bases and J by 6 bases, with 9 bases of the junction left unmatched. The CDR3 contains 15 residues. Supplemented by reference TRBV2 and TRBJ2-1, the full variable domain reads EPEVTQTPSHQVTQMGQEVILRCVPISNHLYFYWYRQILGQKVEFLVSFYNNEISEKSEIFDDQFSVERPDGSNFTLKIRSTKLEDSAMYFCASSYTRTGRNEQFFGPGTRLTVL.

V is TRBV4-1 and J is TRBJ2-5, with TRBD1 matching 7 bases. The CDR3 extends over 15 amino acids. J was trimmed by 7 bases and V by 1 base; bases with no gene match: 9. Germline-derived CDR1 and CDR2 are MGHRA and YSYEKL. DNA for the CDR3: TGCGCCAGCAGCCAAGGAACTCAAACAGGGGCGACCCAGTACTTC. It is translated as CASSQGTQTGATQYF.

The chain's CDR3 is CASSQDRLVNYGYTF. Here the CDR3 DNA reads TGCGCCAGCAGCCAAGATCGGCTAGTCAACTATGGCTACACCTTC. The chain is built from TRBV4-3 and TRBJ1-2; D remains unclear. Germline assignment: CDR1 LGHNA and CDR2 YSLEER. Deletions cut 0 bases from V and 2 bases from J, with 10 bases between. This CDR3 contains 15 residues.

The chain carries TRBV4-1 and TRBJ2-2; 8 nucleotides align to TRBD2. V shed 4 bases and J 8 bases; nucleotides not matched to a gene: 15. This CDR3 comprises 17 residues. The germline CDR1 and CDR2 sequences are MGHRA and YSYEKL. The CDR3 region has the DNA TGCGCCAGCAGCCCCCAAACCGGGACTAGTAGGTCTGGGGAGCTGTTTTTT. It yields the protein CASSPQTGTSRSGELFF.

The gene calls are TRBV6-5 and TRBJ1-2, with TRBD1 identical over 8 bases. With 6 bases clipped from V and 4 bases from J, the junction kept 4 bases outside the gene matches. This CDR3 spans 13 amino acids. CDR1 and CDR2 from the germline V gene are MNHEY and SVGAGI. The CDR3 reads CASSHTGGYGYTF. CDR3 nucleotides: TGTGCCAGCAGCCACACAGGGGGCTATGGCTACACCTTC.

V and J are TRBV29-1 and TRBJ2-2; 10 bases match TRBD2. The trim removed 6 bases at V and 3 bases at J, leaving 1 base unmatched. The CDR3 runs 13 residues. The germline gives CDR1 SQVTM, CDR2 ANQGSEA. The DNA of the CDR3 is TGCAGCGTCACTAGCGGGGACACCGGGGAGCTGTTTTTT. Translating gives CSVTSGDTGELFF.

The CDR3 region has the DNA TGTGCCAGCAGCTTGGGACAGGGTCAATTTTGGAGCTCCTACGAGCAGTACTTC. Protein product: CASSLGQGQFWSSYEQYF. V gene TRBV7-2 combines with J gene TRBJ2-7; 9 positions agree with TRBD1. Germline V gene sequence: CDR1 SGHTA, CDR2 FQGNSA. The trim removed 3 bases at V and 0 bases at J, leaving 12 bases unmatched. The CDR3 length is 18 residues.

Only a few counts were recorded for this clone. The rearrangement links TRBV5-5 to TRBJ2-5; TRBD1 is a possible D gene (6 bases). CDR1 is SGHKS and CDR2 is YYEKEE in the germline V gene (reference sequence). The ends were cut back, 3 bases at V and 4 bases at J, with 13 bases in the middle. The CDR3 is made up of 14 amino acids. In DNA form, the CDR3 reads TGTGCCAGCAGCTGGGGGCAGTACGTAGAGACCCAGTACTTC. Translating gives CASSWGQYVETQYF.

This chain uses TRBV18 with TRBJ2-2; 8 bases fit TRBD1. From germline, CDR1 is KGHSH and CDR2 LQKENI. The CDR3 contains 15 residues. J lost 3 bases, V lost 3 bases, and 3 bases had no gene match. CDR3 amino acids: CASSPQGAHTGELFF. CDR3 nucleotides: TGTGCCAGCTCACCTCAGGGGGCGCACACCGGGGAGCTGTTTTTT.

The chain links TRBV7-7 to TRBJ2-3, with D unclear. Germline assignment: CDR1 SSHAT and CDR2 FNYEAQ (reference sequence). This CDR3 has 13 amino acids. V lost 2 bases to trimming and J lost 4 bases, with 7 bases between them. For the CDR3, the DNA is TGTGCCAGCAGCTTAACTGGGCCAGATACGCAGTATTTT. It yields the protein CASSLTGPDTQYF.

In this sample, this clone turned up once. V and J are TRBV19 and TRBJ2-7, with D perhaps matching TRBD1 (6 bases). V lost 3 bases and J 0 bases, leaving 9 bases between the germline ends. This CDR3 spans 14 amino acids. Germline lookup yields CDR1 LNHDA and CDR2 SQIVND (reference sequence). The chain's CDR3 is CASSMRQDSYEQYF. CDR3 DNA: TGTGCCAGTAGTATGAGACAGGACTCCTACGAGCAGTACTTC.

This sequence joins TRBV13 and TRBJ2-1; 10 bases are shared with TRBD2. The germline CDR1 and CDR2 sequences are PRHDT and FYEKMQ (reference sequence). The junction had 8 bases not matched to a gene; V was cut back by 4 bases and J by 8 bases. The CDR3 runs to 15 residues. The CDR3 region is CASSYRTSGWDEQFF. CDR3 DNA: TGTGCCAGCAGCTACAGGACTAGCGGCTGGGATGAGCAGTTCTTC. Together with reference TRBV13 and TRBJ2-1, the CDR3 gives the full variable domain: AAGVIQSPRHLIKEKRETATLKCYPIPRHDTVYWYQQGPGQDPQFLISFYEKMQSDKGSIPDRFSAQQFSDYHSELNMSSLELGDSALYFCASSYRTSGWDEQFFGPGTRLTVL.